This T cell receptor (beta chain) originates from a study of cytomegalovirus exposure and HLA in healthy donors. The repertoire was sequenced with immunoSEQ multiplex PCR; TCRdb's copy has only in-frame clones and lacks some. The data contain some 260,000 clones, over 75% of them seen just once; the ten biggest clones take up around 13%. This CDR3 spans 15 amino acids. Germline V gene data show CDR1 as SQVTM and CDR2 as ANQGSEA. Trimming took 1 base from V and 1 from J; bases not matched to a gene: 4. The study drew the donors from its 120-subject validation cohort, separate from the approximately 700-subject first cohort.

The source is a young man in good health and CMV-seropositive. The gene calls are TRBV29-1 and TRBJ1-2; TRBD1 matches 9 bases. The sequenced sample was PBMCs. The CDR3 is CSVEVLGQGNYGYTF. CDR3 bases: TGCAGCGTTGAAGTTTTGGGACAGGGTAACTATGGCTACACCTTC.